The 2 T cell receptor beta chains in this list originate from one sample, sequenced in a study of blood T cell repertoires in COVID-19. The data were produced by immunoSEQ multiplex PCR, yet TCRdb's version contains in-frame clones alone and is incomplete. The table has about 140,000 clones, over 65% seen once. Sequencing was carried out using peripheral blood. The receptors were sampled from a woman aged 80 or over with active or convalescent COVID-19.

This chain uses TRBV7-2 with TRBJ1-5; 7 bases line up with TRBD1. V was pared by 6 bases and J by 12 bases, with 11 bases of the junction left unmatched. The CDR3 spans 13 residues. Germline assignment: CDR1 SGHTA and CDR2 FQGNSA. The CDR3 region is CASSPGQDTVQHF. The CDR3 coding sequence is TGTGCCAGCAGTCCAGGACAGGACACGGTCCAGCATTTT.

The gene calls are TRBV4-2 and TRBJ2-1, with 10 bases identical to TRBD2. The CDR3 covers 17 residues. V lost 1 base to trimming and J lost 8 bases; unmatched junction nucleotides: 11. Germline CDR1 reads LGHNA; CDR2 reads YNFKEQ. The CDR3 here is CASSQGVASGGGYEQFF. The CDR3 coding sequence is TGTGCCAGCAGCCAAGGAGTTGCTAGCGGGGGCGGGTATGAGCAGTTCTTC.